This T cell receptor beta chain was sequenced for a study of shared clonotypes between healthy human individuals. Turning to the study itself: In total, the donors were two women and a few men aged 18 to 49. General observations from the study: Few donors limited the genetic and exposure-history diversity represented.

Profiling relied on immunoSEQ multiplex PCR, and the TCRdb table lists in-frame clones only, not all of them. The sample gives 550,000 to 850,000 clones, approximately 77% of which show up once; more than 1.5% is in the top ten. Worth noting for this clone: Its antigen is unidentified.

This CDR3 contains 14 residues. Trimming pared 0 bases from V and 5 bases from J, leaving 8 bases between. Per germline, CDR1 MNHEY and CDR2 SVGAGI. The chain is built from TRBV6-5 and TRBJ1-5; D gene ambiguous. Sequenced material: memory CD4+ T cells sorted from blood. Subset in this sample: CD45RA-negative fraction. The source of this sequence is a woman aged 25 to 39 in good health. The DNA for the CDR3 is TGTGCCAGCAGTTACTCAGTGCGGGATCAGCCCCAGCATTTT. Translation gives CASSYSVRDQPQHF.